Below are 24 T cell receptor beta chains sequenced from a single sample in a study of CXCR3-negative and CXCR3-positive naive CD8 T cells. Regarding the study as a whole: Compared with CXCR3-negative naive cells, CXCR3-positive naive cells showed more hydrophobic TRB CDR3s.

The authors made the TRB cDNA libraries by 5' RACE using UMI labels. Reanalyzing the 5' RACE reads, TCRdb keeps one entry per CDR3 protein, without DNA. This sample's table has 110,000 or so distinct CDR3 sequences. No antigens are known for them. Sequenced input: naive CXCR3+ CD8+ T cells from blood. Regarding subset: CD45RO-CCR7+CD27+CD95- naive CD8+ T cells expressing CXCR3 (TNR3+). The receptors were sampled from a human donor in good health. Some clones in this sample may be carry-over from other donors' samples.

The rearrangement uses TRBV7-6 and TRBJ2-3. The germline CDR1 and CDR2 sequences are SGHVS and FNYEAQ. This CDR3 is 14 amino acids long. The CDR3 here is CASSQYTSTDTQYF.

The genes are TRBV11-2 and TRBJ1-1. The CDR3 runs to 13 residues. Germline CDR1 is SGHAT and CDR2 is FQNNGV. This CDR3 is CASSLGRALEAFF.

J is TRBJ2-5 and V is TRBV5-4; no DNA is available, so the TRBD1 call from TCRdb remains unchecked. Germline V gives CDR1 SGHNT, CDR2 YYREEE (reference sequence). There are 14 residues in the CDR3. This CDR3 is CASSFRGGGETQYF.

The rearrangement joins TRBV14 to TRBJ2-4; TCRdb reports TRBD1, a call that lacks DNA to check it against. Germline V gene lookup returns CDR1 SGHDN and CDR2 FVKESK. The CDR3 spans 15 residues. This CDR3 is CASSDIFGTKNIQYF. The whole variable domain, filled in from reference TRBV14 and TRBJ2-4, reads EAGVTQFPSHSVIEKGQTVTLRCDPISGHDNLYWYRRVMGKEIKFLLHFVKESKQDESGMPNNRFLAERTGGTYSTLKVQPAELEDSGVYFCASSDIFGTKNIQYFGAGTRLSVL.

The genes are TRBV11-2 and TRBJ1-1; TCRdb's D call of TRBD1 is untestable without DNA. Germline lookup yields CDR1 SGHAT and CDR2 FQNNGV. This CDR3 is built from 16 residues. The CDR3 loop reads CASSFPGDSMNTEAFF.

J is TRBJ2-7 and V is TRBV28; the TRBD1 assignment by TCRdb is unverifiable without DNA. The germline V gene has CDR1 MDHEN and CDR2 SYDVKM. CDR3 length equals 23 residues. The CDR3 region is CASSPPDPTSQGVQNPISYEQYF.

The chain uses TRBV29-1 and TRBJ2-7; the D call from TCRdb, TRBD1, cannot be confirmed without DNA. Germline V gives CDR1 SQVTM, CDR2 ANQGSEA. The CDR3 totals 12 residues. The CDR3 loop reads CSVSPGSYEQYF.

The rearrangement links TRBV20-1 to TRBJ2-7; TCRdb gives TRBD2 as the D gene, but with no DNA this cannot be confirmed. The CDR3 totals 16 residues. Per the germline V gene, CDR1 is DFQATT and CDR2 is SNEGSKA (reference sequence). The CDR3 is CSASLGGPTGSYEQYF.

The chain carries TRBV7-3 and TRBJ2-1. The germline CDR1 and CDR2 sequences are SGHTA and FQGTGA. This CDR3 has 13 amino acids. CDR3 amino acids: CASSLRGWDEQFF.

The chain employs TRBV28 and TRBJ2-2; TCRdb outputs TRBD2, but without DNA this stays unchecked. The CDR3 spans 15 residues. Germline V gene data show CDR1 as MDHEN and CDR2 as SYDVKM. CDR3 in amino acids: CASGLAGEWTGEQFF.

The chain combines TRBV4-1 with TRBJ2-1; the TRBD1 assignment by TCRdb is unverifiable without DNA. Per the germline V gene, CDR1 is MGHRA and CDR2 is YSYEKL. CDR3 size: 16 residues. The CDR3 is CASSQVEQGFYNEQFF.

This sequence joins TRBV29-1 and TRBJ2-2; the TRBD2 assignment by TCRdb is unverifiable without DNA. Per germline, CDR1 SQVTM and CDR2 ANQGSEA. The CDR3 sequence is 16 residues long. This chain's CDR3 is CSTWVLREGYTGELFF.

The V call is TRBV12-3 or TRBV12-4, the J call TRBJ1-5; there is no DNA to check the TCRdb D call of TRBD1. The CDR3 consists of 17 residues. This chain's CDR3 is CASRFERQMDCNQPQHF.

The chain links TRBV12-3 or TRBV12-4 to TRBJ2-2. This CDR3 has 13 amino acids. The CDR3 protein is CASSLAQTGELFF.

CDR3 protein: CASIHHRATNEKLFF. The rearrangement links TRBV11-3 to TRBJ1-4; lacking DNA, the TRBD1 call made by TCRdb goes unchecked. The CDR3 has 15 residues. From germline, CDR1 is SGHNT and CDR2 YENEEA.

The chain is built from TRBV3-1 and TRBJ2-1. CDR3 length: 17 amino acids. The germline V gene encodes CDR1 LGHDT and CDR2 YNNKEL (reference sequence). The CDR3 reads CASSQDRVGNSYNEQFF.

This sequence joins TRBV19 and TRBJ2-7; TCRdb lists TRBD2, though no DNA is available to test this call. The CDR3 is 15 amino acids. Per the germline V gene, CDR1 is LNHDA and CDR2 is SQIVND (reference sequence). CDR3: CASRQTSGGSTEQYF.

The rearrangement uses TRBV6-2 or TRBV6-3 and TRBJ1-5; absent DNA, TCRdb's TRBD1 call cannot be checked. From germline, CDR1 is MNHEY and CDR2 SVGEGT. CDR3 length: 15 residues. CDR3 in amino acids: CASSLTDDSNQPQHF.

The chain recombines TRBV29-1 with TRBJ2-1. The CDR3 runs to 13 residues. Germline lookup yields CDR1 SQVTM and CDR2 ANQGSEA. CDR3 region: CSVAEDTYNEQFF.

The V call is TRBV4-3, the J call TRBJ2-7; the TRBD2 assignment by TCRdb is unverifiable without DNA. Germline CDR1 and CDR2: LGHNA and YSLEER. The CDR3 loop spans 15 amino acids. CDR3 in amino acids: CASSQASGGPYEQYF.

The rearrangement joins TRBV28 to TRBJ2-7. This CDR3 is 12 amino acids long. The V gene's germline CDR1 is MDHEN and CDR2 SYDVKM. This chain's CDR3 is CASAPLSYEQYF. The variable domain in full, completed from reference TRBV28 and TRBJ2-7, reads DVKVTQSSRYLVKRTGEKVFLECVQDMDHENMFWYRQDPGLGLRLIYFSYDVKMKEKGDIPEGYSVSREKKERFSLILESASTNQTSMYLCASAPLSYEQYFGPGTRLTVT.

CDR3 protein: CASSLTGDTEAFF. This rearrangement joins TRBV5-6 to TRBJ1-1; TCRdb designates TRBD1, a call that cannot be tested without DNA. The germline CDR1 and CDR2 sequences are SGHDT and YYEEEE. The CDR3 has 13 amino acids.

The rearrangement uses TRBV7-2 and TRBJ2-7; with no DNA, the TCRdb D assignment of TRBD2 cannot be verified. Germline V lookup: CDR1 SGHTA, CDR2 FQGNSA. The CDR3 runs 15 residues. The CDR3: CASSPIGPFHYEQYF.

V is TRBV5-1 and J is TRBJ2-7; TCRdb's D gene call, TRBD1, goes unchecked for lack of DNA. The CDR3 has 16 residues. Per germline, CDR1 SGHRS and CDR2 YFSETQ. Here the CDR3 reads CASSLAFVLGSYEQYF.